Given below is one T cell receptor beta chain in context. Its cognate antigen is unknown. One end of the junction fails to match germline, which may point to a read error. The CDR3 has 12 residues. Germline lookup yields CDR1 SGHTA and CDR2 FQGNSA. Scientists made TCR beta libraries using quantitative 5'-RACE with molecular barcodes. MiXCR was run by TCRdb on the 5' RACE reads, yielding one entry per CDR3 protein. The data contain around 180,000 distinct CDR3 sequences, 10% to 15% of them singletons. The sample comes from a study of CD8 T cells in ankylosing spondylitis. Findings and caveats of the study: The study identified a TCR beta motif of several highly homologous variants that appeared characteristic of ankylosing spondylitis blood. Matched ankylosing spondylitis synovial fluid reportedly showed significant enrichment of disease-linked clones. Reactive arthritis synovial fluid and blood were previously reported to contain some motif variants.

This chain links TRBV7-2 with TRBJ2-1; D might be TRBD2 (5 bases). The sample consisted of blood, either unsorted or a sorted T cell fraction (not recorded which). This TCR was recovered from a female donor with ankylosing spondylitis or in good health (not recorded which). CDR3 nucleotides: TGTGTCAGCAGCCCCGACTACGCTGAGCAGTTCTTC. Amino acids: CVSSPDYAEQFF.